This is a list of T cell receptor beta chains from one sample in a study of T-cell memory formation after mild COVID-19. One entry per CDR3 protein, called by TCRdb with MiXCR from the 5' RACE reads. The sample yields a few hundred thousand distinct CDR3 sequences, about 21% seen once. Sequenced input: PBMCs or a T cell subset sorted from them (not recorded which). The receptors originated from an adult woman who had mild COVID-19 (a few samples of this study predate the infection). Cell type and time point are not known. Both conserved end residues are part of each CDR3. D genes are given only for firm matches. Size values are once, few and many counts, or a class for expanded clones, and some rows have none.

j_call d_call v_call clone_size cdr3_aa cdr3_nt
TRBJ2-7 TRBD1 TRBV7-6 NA CASSLQGTGASYEQYF TGTGCCAGCAGCCTACAAGGGACAGGTGCCTCCTACGAGCAGTACTTC
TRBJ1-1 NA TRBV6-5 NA CASSFSQVNTEAFF TGTGCCAGCAGTTTCTCTCAGGTGAACACTGAAGCTTTCTTT
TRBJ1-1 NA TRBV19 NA CASSIPDRMTEAFF TGTGCCAGTAGTATCCCGGACAGAATGACTGAAGCTTTCTTT
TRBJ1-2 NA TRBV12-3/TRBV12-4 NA CATPWQGLHGYTF TGTGCCACCCCGTGGCAGGGGCTCCATGGCTACACCTTC
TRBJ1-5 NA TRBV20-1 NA CSASWPGGNQPQHF TGCAGTGCCTCGTGGCCGGGGGGCAATCAGCCCCAGCATTTT
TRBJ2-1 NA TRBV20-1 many CSAAGIRGVPGNEQFF TGCAGTGCGGCAGGGATTCGCGGGGTGCCTGGGAATGAGCAGTTCTTC
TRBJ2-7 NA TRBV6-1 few CASSEAAGYEQYF TGTGCCAGCAGTGAAGCGGCGGGGTACGAGCAGTACTTC
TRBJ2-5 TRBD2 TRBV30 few CAQGLAGTGTQYF TGTGCCCAAGGACTAGCGGGCACCGGGACCCAGTACTTC
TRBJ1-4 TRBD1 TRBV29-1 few CSVGAGGAGKLFF TGCAGCGTTGGAGCAGGGGGCGCGGGAAAACTGTTTTTT
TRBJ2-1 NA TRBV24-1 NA CATSDPLLEEQFF TGTGCCACCAGTGACCCATTACTGGAAGAGCAGTTCTTC
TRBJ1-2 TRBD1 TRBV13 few CASSVQGRVDYGYTF TGTGCCAGCAGCGTACAGGGGCGGGTGGACTATGGCTACACCTTC
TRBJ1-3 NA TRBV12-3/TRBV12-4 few CASSLELNGWTVFSGNTIYF TGTGCCAGCAGTTTAGAGCTGAACGGGTGGACAGTTTTCTCTGGAAACACCATATATTTT
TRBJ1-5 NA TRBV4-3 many CASSQERANQPQHF TGCGCCAGCAGCCAAGAAAGGGCCAATCAGCCCCAGCATTTT
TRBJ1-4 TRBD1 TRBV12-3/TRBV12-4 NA CASSYWPGGTNEKLFF TGTGCCAGCAGCTATTGGCCAGGGGGGACTAATGAAAAACTGTTTTTT
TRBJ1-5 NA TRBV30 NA CAWSAYTNQPQHF TGTGCCTGGAGTGCCTACACAAATCAGCCCCAGCATTTT
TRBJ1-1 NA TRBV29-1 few CSVEVTGSPRAFF TGCAGCGTTGAAGTTACGGGTTCACCGCGGGCTTTCTTT
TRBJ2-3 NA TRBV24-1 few CATSDLNGSGLDTQYF TGTGCCACCAGTGATTTAAACGGATCAGGATTGGATACGCAGTATTTT
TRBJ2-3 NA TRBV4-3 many CASSQARAGLTDTQYF TGCGCCAGCAGCCAAGCCAGGGCGGGACTCACAGATACGCAGTATTTT
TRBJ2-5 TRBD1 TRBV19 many CASRTGSMETQYF TGTGCCAGTAGGACAGGGTCGATGGAGACCCAGTACTTC
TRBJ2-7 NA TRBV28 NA CASSDWGKSNEQYF TGTGCCAGCAGTGATTGGGGTAAGAGCAACGAGCAGTACTTC
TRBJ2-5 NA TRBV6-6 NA CASGAVSREETQYF TGTGCCAGCGGCGCTGTCTCAAGGGAAGAGACCCAGTACTTC
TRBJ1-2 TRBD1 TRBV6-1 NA CATFDLYSGQVGYTF TGTGCCACATTCGACCTATACTCCGGACAGGTGGGCTACACCTTC
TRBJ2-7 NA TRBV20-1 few CSARDQTYEQYF TGCAGTGCTAGAGATCAGACCTACGAGCAGTACTTC
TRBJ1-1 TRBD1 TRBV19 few CASSTSGTANTEAFF TGTGCCAGTAGTACATCCGGGACAGCGAACACTGAAGCTTTCTTT
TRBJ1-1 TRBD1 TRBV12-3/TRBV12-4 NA CASSLGRGPTEAFF TGTGCCAGCAGTTTAGGCAGGGGGCCCACTGAAGCTTTCTTT
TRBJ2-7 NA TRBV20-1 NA CSATGTNSYEQYF TGCAGTGCTACCGGGACGAACTCCTACGAGCAGTACTTC
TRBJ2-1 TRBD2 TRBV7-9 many CASSFSRTSGSNEQFF TGTGCCAGCAGCTTTTCCCGGACTAGCGGGAGCAATGAGCAGTTCTTC
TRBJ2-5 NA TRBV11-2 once CASSSTGTGSETQYF TGTGCCAGCAGCTCCACCGGGACGGGCTCGGAGACCCAGTACTTC
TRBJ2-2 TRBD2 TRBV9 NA CASSESGGAHTGELFF TGTGCCAGCTCTGAGAGCGGGGGGGCCCACACCGGGGAGCTGTTTTTT
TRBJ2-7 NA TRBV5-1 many CASSLEPYEQYF TGCGCCAGCAGCTTGGAACCCTACGAGCAGTACTTC
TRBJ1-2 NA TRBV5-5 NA CASSSSLGAGYTF TGTGCCAGCAGCTCGAGCCTAGGCGCGGGCTACACCTTC
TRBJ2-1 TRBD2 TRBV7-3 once CASSLDRGSSNEQFF TGTGCCAGCAGCTTGGACCGCGGGAGCTCTAATGAGCAGTTCTTC
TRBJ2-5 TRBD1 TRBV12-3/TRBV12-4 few CASSDWTGQETQYF TGTGCCAGCTCAGACTGGACAGGGCAAGAGACCCAGTACTTC
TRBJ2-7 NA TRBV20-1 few CSAKGPRGDEQYF TGCAGTGCTAAGGGACCTAGGGGGGACGAGCAGTACTTC
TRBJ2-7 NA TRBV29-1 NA CSVDLGSYEQYF TGCAGCGTTGATTTGGGCAGCTACGAGCAGTACTTC
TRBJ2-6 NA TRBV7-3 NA CASSLASGTSGANVLTF TGTGCCAGCAGCTTAGCCTCCGGGACCTCAGGGGCCAACGTCCTGACTTTC
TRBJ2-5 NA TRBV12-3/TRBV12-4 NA CASRSAREQETQYF TGTGCCAGCAGGTCTGCACGGGAGCAAGAGACCCAGTACTTC
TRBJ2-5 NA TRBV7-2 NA CASSSGGRDKETQYF TGTGCCAGCAGCTCCGGGGGGCGAGATAAAGAGACCCAGTACTTC
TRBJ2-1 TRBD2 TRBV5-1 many CASSLAGSGSWEFF TGCGCCAGCAGCTTGGCCGGTAGCGGGTCCTGGGAGTTCTTC
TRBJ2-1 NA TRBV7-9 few CASSHSGEQFF TGTGCCAGCAGCCATAGTGGGGAGCAGTTCTTC
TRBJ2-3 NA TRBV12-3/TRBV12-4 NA CASSSARDTQYF TGTGCCAGCAGTTCCGCCCGGGATACGCAGTATTTT